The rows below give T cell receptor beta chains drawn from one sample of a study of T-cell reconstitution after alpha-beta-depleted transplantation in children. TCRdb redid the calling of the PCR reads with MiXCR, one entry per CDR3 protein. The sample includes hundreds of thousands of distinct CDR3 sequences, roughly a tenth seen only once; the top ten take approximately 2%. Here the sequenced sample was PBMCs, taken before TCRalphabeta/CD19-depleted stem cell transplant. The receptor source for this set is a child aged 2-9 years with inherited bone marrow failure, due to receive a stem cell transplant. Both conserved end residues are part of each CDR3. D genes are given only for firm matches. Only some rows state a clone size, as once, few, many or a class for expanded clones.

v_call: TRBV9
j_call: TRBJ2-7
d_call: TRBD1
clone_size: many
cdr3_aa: CASSPWTGSYEQYF
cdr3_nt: TGTGCCAGCAGCCCCTGGACAGGGTCCTACGAGCAGTACTTC

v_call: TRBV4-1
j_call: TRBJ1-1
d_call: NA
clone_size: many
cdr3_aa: CASSQDLDLPGAFF
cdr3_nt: TGCGCCAGCAGCCAAGATCTTGACCTCCCTGGGGCTTTCTTT

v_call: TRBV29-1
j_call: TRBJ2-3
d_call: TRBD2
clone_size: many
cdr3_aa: CSVDPSGISTDTQYF
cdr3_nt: TGCAGCGTTGATCCTAGCGGGATAAGCACAGATACGCAGTATTTT

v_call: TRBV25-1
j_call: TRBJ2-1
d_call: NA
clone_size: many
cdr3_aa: CASSELGGAYNEQFF
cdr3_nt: TGTGCCAGCAGTGAATTAGGCGGAGCTTACAATGAGCAGTTCTTC

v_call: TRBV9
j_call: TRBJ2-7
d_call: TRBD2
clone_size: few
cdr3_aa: CASSRGLAGGEQYF
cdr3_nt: TGTGCCAGCAGCCGCGGACTAGCGGGGGGAGAGCAGTACTTC

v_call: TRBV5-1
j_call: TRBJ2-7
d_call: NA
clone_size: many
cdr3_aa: CASSLTESYEQYF
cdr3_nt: TGCGCCAGCAGCTTGACAGAATCTTACGAGCAGTACTTC

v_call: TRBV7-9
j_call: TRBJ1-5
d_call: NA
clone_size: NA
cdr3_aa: CAHPFDRHHYSNQPQHF
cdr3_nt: TGTGCCCACCCCTTCGACAGACATCACTATAGCAATCAGCCCCAGCATTTT

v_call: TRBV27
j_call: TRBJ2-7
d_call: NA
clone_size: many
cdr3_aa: CASSLESSYEQYF
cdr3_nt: TGTGCCAGCAGTTTGGAGAGCTCCTACGAGCAGTACTTC

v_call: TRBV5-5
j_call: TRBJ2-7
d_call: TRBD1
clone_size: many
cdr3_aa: CASRYAGTGDYYEQYF
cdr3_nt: TGTGCCAGCAGGTACGCCGGGACAGGGGACTACTACGAGCAGTACTTC

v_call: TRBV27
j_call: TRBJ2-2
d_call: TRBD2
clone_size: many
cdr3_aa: CASSMGLAGYTIPNTGELFF
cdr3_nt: TGTGCCAGCAGTATGGGACTAGCGGGTTACACTATCCCGAACACCGGGGAGCTGTTTTTT

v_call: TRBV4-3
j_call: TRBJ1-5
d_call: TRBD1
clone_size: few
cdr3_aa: CASSQDTTGHQPQHF
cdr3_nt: TGCGCCAGCAGCCAAGATACGACAGGGCATCAGCCCCAGCATTTT

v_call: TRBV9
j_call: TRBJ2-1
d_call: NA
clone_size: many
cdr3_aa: CASNALGEGYNEQFF
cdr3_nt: TGTGCCAGCAATGCCCTAGGGGAAGGGTACAATGAGCAGTTCTTC

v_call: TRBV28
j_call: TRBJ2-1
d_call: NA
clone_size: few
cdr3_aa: CASSYPPAAEQFF
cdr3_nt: TGTGCCAGCAGTTACCCACCGGCTGCTGAGCAGTTCTTC

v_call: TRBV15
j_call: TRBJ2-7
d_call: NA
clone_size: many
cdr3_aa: CATSSLGYSYEQYF
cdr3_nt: TGTGCCACCTCCTCTTTGGGCTACTCCTACGAGCAGTACTTC

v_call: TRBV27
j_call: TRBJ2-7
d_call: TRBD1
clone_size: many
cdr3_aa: CASSERTGAGEQYF
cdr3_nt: TGTGCCAGCAGCGAACGGACAGGGGCGGGTGAGCAGTACTTC

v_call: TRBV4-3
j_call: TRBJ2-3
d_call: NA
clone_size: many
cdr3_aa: CASSQDPGTDTQYF
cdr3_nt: TGCGCCAGCAGCCAAGATCCGGGCACAGATACGCAGTATTTT

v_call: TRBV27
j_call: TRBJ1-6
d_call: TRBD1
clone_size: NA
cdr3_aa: CASSLFRQGASPLHF
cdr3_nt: TGTGCCAGCAGTTTATTTCGACAGGGGGCTTCACCCCTCCACTTT

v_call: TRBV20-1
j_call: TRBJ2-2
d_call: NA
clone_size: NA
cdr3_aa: CSAKVEPNTGELFF
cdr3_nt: TGCAGTGCTAAAGTTGAACCCAACACCGGGGAGCTGTTTTTT

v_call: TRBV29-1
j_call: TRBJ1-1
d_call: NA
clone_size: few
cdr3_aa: CSVARGSEAFF
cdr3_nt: TGCAGCGTGGCGAGAGGATCTGAAGCTTTCTTT

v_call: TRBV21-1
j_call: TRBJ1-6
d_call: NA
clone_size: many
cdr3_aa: CASSNGTERDNSPLHF
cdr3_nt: TGTGCCAGCAGCAATGGGACGGAACGAGATAATTCACCCCTCCACTTT

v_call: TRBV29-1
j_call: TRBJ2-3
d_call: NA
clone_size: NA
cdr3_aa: CSVEGPGTLTDTQYF
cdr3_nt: TGCAGCGTTGAGGGGCCCGGGACGCTCACAGATACGCAGTATTTT

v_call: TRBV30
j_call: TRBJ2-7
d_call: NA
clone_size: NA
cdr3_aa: CAWTLGQEQYF
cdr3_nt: TGTGCCTGGACACTCGGACAGGAGCAGTACTTC

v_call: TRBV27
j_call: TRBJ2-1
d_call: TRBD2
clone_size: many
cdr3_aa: CASSLSTSGSYNEQFF
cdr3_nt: TGTGCCAGCAGTTTATCAACTAGCGGGAGCTACAATGAGCAGTTCTTC

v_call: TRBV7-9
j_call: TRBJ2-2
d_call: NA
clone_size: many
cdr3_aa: CASSLARQGRTGELFF
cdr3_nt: TGTGCCAGCAGCTTAGCGCGTCAGGGGCGGACCGGGGAGCTGTTTTTT

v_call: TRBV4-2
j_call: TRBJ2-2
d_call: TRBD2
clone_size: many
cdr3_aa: CASSQAQRGLASGGELFF
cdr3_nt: TGTGCCAGCAGCCAGGCACAACGCGGACTAGCGTCGGGCGGGGAGCTGTTTTTT

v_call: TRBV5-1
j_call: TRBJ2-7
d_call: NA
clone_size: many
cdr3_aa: CASSLVLGDEQYF
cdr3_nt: TGCGCCAGCAGCTTGGTTCTAGGTGACGAGCAGTACTTC

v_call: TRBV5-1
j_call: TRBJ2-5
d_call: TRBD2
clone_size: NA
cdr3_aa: CASSLSASGRVRETQYF
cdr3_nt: TGCGCCAGCAGCTTGTCGGCTAGCGGGAGGGTCCGGGAGACCCAGTACTTC

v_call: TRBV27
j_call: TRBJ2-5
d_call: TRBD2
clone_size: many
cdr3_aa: CASSSLAGGPETQYF
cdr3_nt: TGTGCCAGCAGCTCCCTAGCGGGAGGGCCAGAGACCCAGTACTTC

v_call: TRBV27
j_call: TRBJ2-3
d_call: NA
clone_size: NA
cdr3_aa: CASSWVGGDTQYF
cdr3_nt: TGTGCCAGCAGTTGGGTGGGGGGAGATACGCAGTATTTT

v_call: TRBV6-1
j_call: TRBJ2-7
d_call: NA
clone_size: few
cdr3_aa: CASSSRSLAYEQYF
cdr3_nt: TGTGCCAGCAGCTCCCGAAGTCTAGCGTACGAGCAGTACTTC

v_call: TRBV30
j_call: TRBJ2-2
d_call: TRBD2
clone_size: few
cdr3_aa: CAWIGTSGRAYGELFF
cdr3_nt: TGTGCCTGGATCGGGACTAGCGGGAGGGCCTACGGGGAGCTGTTTTTT

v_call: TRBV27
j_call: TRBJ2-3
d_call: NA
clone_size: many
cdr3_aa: CASCGRRTDTQYF
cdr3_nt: TGTGCCAGCTGTGGACGGCGCACAGATACGCAGTATTTT

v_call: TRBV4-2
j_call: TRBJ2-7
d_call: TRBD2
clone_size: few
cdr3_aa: CASSQVFQSVRQESGSVAYEQYF
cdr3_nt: TGTGCCAGCAGCCAAGTCTTCCAGAGCGTTCGCCAGGAGAGCGGGAGTGTGGCCTACGAGCAGTACTTC

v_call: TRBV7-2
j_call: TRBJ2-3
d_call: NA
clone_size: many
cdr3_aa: CASRGLADTQYF
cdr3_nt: TGTGCCAGCAGGGGGCTGGCAGATACGCAGTATTTT

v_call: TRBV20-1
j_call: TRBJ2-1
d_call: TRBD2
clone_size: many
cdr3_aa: CSAPTLGGSYNEQFF
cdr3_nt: TGCAGTGCCCCAACGTTGGGGGGGTCCTACAATGAGCAGTTCTTC

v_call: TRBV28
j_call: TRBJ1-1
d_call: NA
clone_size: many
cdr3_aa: CASSFGQALNTEAFF
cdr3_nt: TGTGCCAGCAGTTTTGGTCAGGCCTTGAACACTGAAGCTTTCTTT

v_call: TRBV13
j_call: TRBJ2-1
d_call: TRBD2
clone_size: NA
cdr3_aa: CASSLAPGLANEQFF
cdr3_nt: TGTGCCAGCAGCTTAGCCCCGGGACTAGCCAATGAGCAGTTCTTC

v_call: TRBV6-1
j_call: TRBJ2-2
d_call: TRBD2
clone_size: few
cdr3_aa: CASDRTSGNTGELFF
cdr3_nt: TGTGCCAGCGACCGGACTAGCGGAAACACCGGGGAGCTGTTTTTT

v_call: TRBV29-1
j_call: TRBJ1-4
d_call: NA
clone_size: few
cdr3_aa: CSVSMGFKEKLFF
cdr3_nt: TGCAGCGTTTCGATGGGGTTTAAGGAAAAACTGTTTTTT

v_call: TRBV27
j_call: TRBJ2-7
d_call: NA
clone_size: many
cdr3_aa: CASSLYGDNEQYF
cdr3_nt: TGTGCCAGCAGTTTATATGGGGACAACGAGCAGTACTTC

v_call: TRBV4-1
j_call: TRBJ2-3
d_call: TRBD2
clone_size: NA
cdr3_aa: CASSQDPTGRIGNTQYF
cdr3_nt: TGCGCCAGCAGCCAAGACCCCACCGGGAGGATTGGAAATACGCAGTATTTT

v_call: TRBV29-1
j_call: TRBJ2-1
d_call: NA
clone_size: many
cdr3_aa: CSVAVGVEQFF
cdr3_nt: TGCAGCGTAGCGGTAGGGGTTGAGCAGTTCTTC

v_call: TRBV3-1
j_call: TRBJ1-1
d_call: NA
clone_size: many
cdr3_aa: CASSQDRDPDTEAFF
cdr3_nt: TGTGCCAGCAGCCAAGACAGGGATCCGGACACTGAAGCTTTCTTT

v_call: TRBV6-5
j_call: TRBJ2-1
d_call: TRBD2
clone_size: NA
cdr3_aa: CASSYSSNLAGVVTDEQFF
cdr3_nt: TGTGCCAGCAGTTACTCGAGTAATCTAGCGGGAGTTGTTACCGATGAGCAGTTCTTC

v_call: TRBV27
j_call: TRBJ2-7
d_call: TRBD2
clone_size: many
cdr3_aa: CASGYRLAGGGEQYF
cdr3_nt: TGTGCCAGCGGATACAGACTAGCGGGAGGTGGCGAGCAGTACTTC

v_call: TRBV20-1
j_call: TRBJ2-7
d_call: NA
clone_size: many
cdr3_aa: CSARVGVYEQYF
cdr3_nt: TGCAGTGCTAGAGTTGGAGTCTACGAGCAGTACTTC

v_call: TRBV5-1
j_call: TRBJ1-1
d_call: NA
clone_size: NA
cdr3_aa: CASSLAPPNTEAFF
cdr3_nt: TGCGCCAGCAGCTTGGCGCCTCCGAACACTGAAGCTTTCTTT

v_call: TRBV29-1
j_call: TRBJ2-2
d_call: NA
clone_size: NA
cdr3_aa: CSATGGSDTGELFF
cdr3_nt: TGCAGCGCCACCGGGGGTAGCGACACCGGGGAGCTGTTTTTT

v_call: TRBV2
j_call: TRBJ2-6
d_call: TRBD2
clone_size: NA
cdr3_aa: CACCPGLAGVSSGANVLTF
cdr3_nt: TGTGCCTGCTGCCCGGGACTAGCGGGAGTTTCCTCTGGGGCCAACGTCCTGACTTTC

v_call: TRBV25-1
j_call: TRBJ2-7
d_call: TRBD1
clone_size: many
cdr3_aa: CASSSKGAPHEQYF
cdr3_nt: TGTGCCAGCAGTAGTAAGGGGGCGCCCCACGAGCAGTACTTC

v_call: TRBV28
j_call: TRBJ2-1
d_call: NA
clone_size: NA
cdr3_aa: CASRHIQGATYNEQFF
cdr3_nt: TGTGCCAGCAGACATATACAGGGAGCAACCTACAATGAGCAGTTCTTC

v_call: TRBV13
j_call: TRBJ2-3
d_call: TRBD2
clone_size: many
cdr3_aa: CASSSQREGRTDTQYF
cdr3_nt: TGTGCCAGCAGCTCGCAGCGGGAGGGCCGAACAGATACGCAGTATTTT

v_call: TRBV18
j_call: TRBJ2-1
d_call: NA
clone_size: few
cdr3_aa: CASSPSQTMWHEQFF
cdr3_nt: TGTGCCAGCTCACCCTCCCAGACGATGTGGCATGAGCAGTTCTTC